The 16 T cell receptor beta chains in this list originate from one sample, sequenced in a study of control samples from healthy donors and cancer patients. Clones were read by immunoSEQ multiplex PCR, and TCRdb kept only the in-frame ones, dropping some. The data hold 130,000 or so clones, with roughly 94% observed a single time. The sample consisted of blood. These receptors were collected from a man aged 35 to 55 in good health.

The CDR3 loop reads CASSLSSDEQYF. The DNA of the CDR3 is TGTGCCAGCAGCTTAAGTTCCGACGAGCAGTACTTC. The rearrangement joins TRBV7-9 to TRBJ2-7; D not certain. The V gene lost 2 bases and the J gene lost 5 bases, with 7 bases spanning the gap. CDR1 is SEHNR and CDR2 is FQNEAQ in the germline V gene (reference sequence). The CDR3 runs to 12 residues.

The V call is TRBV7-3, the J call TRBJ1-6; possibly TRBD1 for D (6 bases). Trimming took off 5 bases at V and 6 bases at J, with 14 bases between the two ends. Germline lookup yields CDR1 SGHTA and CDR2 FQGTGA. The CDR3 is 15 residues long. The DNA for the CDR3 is TGTGCCAGCAGCCTACAGGGCCGGCTTAATTCACCCCTCCACTTT. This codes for CASSLQGRLNSPLHF.

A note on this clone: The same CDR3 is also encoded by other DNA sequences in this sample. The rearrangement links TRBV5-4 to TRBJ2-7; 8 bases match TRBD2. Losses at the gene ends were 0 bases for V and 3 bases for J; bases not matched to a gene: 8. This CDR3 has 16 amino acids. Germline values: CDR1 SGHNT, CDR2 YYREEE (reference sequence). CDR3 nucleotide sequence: TGTGCCAGCAGCTTGGGTACTAGCGGTTATAACTACGAGCAGTACTTC. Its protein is CASSLGTSGYNYEQYF.

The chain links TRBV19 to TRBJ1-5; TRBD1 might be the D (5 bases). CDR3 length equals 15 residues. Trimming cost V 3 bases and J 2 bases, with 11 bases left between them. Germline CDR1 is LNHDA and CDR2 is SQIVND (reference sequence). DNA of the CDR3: TGTGCCAGTAGTATGACGAGGGGCCGCAATCAGCCCCAGCATTTT. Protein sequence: CASSMTRGRNQPQHF.

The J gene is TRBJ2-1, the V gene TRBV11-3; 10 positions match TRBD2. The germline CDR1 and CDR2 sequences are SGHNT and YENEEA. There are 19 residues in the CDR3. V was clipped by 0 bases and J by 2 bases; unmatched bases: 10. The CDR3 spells CASSLDKRGGLGPYNEQFF. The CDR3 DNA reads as TGTGCCAGCAGCTTAGATAAGCGGGGGGGCCTCGGCCCCTACAATGAGCAGTTCTTC.

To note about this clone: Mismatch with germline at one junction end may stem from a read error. Here the CDR3 reads CASRTGTEYSEQFF. The DNA for the CDR3 is TGTGCCAGTAGAACCGGGACAGAGTACAGTGAGCAGTTCTTC. The chain is built from TRBV19 and TRBJ2-1, with 7 bases aligning to TRBD1. The CDR3 is 14 residues long. Germline values: CDR1 LNHDA, CDR2 SQIVND (reference sequence).

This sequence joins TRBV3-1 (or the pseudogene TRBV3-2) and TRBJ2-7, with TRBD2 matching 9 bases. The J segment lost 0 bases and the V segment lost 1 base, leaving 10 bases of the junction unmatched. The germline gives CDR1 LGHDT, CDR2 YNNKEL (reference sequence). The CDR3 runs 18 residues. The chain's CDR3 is CASSQVPAGGRSSYEQYF. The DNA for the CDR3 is TGTGCCAGCAGCCAAGTGCCAGCGGGGGGCCGAAGCTCCTACGAGCAGTACTTC.

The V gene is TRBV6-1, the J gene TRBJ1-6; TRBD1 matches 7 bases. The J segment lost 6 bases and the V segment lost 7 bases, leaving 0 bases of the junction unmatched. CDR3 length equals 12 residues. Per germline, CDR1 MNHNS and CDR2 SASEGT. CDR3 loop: CASTGGNSPLHF. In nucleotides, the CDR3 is TGTGCCAGCACAGGGGGTAATTCACCCCTCCACTTT.

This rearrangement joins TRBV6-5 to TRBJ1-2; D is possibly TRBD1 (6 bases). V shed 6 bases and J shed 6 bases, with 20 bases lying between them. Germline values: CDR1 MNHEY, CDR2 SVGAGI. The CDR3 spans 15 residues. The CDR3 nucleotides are TGTGCCAGCAGCTCAATTTCACAGGGAGACGATGGCTACACCTTC. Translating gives CASSSISQGDDGYTF.

Written as DNA, the CDR3 is TGTGCCAGCTCACCACGGACCTCTCGTGAAGCTTTCTTT. It codes for CASSPRTSREAFF. The V gene is TRBV18, the J gene TRBJ1-1, with unresolved D. Trimming cost V 1 base and J 7 bases, with 10 bases left between them. Germline-derived CDR1 and CDR2 are KGHSH and LQKENI. CDR3 size: 13 residues. The full variable domain, in which reference TRBV18 and TRBJ1-1 provide the parts outside the CDR3, is NAGVMQNPRHLVRRRGQEARLRCSPMKGHSHVYWYRQLPEEGLKFMVYLQKENIIDESGMPKERFSAEFPKEGPSILRIQQVVRGDSAAYFCASSPRTSREAFFGQGTRLTVV.

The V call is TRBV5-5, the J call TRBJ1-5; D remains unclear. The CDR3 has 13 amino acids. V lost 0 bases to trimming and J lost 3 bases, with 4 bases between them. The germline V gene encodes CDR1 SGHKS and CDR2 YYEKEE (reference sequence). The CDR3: CASSLETNQPQHF. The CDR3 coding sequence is TGTGCCAGCAGCTTGGAGACCAATCAGCCCCAGCATTTT.

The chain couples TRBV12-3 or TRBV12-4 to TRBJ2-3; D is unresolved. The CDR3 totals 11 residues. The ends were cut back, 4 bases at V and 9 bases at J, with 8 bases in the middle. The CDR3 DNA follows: TGTGCCAGCAGTTCCCTCCCCACGCAGTATTTT. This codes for CASSSLPTQYF.

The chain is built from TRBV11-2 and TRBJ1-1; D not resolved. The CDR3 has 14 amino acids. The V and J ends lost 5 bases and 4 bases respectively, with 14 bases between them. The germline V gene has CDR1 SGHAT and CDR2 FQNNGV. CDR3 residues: CASSQPLRRTEAFF. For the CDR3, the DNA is TGTGCCAGCAGCCAGCCATTGCGTCGCACTGAAGCTTTCTTT.

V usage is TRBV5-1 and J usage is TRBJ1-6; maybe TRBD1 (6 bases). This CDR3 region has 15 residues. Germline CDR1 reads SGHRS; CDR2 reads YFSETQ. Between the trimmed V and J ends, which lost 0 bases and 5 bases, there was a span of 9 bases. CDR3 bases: TGCGCCAGCAGCTTGGGGACAGACAATAATTCACCCCTCCACTTT. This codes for CASSLGTDNNSPLHF.

The CDR3, as DNA: TGTGCCAGCAGCTGGAAAGACAGAACTTACGAGCAGTACTTC. Its protein is CASSWKDRTYEQYF. J is TRBJ2-7 and V is TRBV5-6; D is perhaps TRBD1 (5 bases). V dropped 3 bases and J dropped 4 bases, with 14 bases sitting between them. The germline V gene has CDR1 SGHDT and CDR2 YYEEEE. The CDR3 runs to 14 residues.

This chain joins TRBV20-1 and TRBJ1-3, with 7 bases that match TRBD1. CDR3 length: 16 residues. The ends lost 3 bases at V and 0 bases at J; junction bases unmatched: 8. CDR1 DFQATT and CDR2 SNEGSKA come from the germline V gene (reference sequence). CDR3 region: CSASFGQANSGNTIYF. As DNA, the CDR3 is TGCAGTGCTAGTTTCGGACAGGCGAACTCTGGAAACACCATATATTTT.